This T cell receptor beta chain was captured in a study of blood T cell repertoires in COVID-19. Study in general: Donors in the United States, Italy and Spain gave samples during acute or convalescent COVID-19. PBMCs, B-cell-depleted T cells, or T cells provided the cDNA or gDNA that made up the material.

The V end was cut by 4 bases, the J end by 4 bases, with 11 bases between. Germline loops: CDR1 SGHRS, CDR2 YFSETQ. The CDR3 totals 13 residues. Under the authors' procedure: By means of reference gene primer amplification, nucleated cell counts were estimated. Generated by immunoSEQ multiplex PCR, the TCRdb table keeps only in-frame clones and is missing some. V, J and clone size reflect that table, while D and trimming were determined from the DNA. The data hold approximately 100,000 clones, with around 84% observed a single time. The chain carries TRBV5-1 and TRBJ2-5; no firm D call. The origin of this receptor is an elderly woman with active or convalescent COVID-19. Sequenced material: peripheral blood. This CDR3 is CASSLQVTETQYF. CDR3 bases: TGCGCCAGCAGCCTCCAGGTAACAGAGACCCAGTACTTC.